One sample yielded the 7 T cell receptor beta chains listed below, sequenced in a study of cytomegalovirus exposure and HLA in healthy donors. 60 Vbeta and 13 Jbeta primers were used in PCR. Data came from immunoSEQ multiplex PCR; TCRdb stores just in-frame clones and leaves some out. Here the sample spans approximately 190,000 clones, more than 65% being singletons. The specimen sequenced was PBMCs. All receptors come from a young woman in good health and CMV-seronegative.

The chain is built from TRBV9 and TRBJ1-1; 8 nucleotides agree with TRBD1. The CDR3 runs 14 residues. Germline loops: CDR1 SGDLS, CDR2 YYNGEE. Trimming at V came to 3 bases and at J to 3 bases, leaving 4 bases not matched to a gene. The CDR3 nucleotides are TGTGCCAGCAGCGGGACAGGGTTTGACACTGAAGCTTTCTTT. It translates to CASSGTGFDTEAFF.

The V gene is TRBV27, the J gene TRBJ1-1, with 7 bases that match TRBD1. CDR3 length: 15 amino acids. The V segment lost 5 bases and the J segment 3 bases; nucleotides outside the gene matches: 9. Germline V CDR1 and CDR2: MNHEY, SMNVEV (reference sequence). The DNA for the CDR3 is TGTGCCAGCAGTCATCGGGGACAGTACCACACTGAAGCTTTCTTT. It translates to CASSHRGQYHTEAFF.

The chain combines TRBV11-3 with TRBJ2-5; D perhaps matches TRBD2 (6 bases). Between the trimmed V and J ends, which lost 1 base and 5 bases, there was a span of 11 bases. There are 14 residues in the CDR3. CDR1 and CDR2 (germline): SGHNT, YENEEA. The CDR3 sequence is CASSLGRGSETQYF. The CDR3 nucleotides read TGTGCCAGCAGCTTAGGGCGGGGTTCTGAGACCCAGTACTTC.

The CDR3 region is CASSQGTGTDYEQYF. CDR3 nucleotide sequence: TGCGCCAGCAGCCAAGGGACCGGGACAGATTACGAGCAGTACTTC. The genes are TRBV4-3 and TRBJ2-7; 7 bases match TRBD1. V lost 1 base and J lost 4; bases outside the gene matches: 7. The CDR3 extends over 15 amino acids. The germline V gene encodes CDR1 LGHNA and CDR2 YSLEER.

The CDR3 sequence: CASSQYSSYNEQFF. DNA of the CDR3: TGTGCCAGCTCACAATACAGCTCCTACAATGAGCAGTTCTTC. This chain links TRBV18 with TRBJ2-1; D is ambiguous. CDR3 length equals 14 residues. The V end lost 4 bases, the J end lost 0 bases, and 7 bases lay between the germline ends. CDR1 is KGHSH, CDR2 LQKENI, per germline. Supplemented by reference TRBV18 and TRBJ2-1, the full variable domain reads NAGVMQNPRHLVRRRGQEARLRCSPMKGHSHVYWYRQLPEEGLKFMVYLQKENIIDESGMPKERFSAEFPKEGPSILRIQQVVRGDSAAYFCASSQYSSYNEQFFGPGTRLTVL.

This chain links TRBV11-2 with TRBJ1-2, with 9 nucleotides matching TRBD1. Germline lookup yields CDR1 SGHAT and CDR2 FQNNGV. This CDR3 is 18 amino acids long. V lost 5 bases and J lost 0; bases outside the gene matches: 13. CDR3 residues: CASSQYRGRPQSNYGYTF. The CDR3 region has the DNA TGTGCCAGCAGCCAATACAGGGGGCGACCGCAGTCTAACTATGGCTACACCTTC.

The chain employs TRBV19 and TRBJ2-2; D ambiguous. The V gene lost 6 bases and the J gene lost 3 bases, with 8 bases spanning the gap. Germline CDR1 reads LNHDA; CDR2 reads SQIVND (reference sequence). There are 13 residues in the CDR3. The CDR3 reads CASSTTHTGELFF. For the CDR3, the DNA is TGTGCCAGTAGCACGACTCACACCGGGGAGCTGTTTTTT.